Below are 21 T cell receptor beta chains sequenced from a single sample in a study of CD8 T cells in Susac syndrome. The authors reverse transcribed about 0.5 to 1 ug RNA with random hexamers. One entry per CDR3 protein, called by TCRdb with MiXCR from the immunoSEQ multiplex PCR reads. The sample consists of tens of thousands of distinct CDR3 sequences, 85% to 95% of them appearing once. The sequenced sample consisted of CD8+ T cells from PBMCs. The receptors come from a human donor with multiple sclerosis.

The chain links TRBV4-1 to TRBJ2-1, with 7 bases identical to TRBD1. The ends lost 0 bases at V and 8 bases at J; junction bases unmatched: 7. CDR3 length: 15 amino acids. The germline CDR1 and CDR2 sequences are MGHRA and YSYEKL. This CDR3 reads CASSQDRGTVYEQFF. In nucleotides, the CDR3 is TGCGCCAGCAGCCAAGATAGGGGGACAGTCTATGAGCAGTTCTTC.

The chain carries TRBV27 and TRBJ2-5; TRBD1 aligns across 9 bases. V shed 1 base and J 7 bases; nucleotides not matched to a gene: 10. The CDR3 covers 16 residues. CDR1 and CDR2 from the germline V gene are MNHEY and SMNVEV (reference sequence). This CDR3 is CASSLWGTGTRGTQYF. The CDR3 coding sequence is TGTGCCAGCAGTTTATGGGGGACAGGGACACGAGGGACCCAGTACTTC.

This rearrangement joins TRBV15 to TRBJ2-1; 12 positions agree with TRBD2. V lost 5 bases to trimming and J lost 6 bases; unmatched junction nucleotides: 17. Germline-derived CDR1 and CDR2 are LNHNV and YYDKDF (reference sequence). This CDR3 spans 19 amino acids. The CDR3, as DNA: TGTGCCACCAGCCTAACCGGGCTAGCGGGGGGGCCTGGAGGCAATGAGCAGTTCTTC. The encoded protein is CATSLTGLAGGPGGNEQFF.

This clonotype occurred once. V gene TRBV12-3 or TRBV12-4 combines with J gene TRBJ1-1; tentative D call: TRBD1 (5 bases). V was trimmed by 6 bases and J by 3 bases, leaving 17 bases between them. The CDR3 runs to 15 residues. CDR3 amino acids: CASRVEGVQDTEAFF. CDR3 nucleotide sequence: TGTGCCAGCAGGGTCGAAGGGGTACAGGACACTGAAGCTTTCTTT.

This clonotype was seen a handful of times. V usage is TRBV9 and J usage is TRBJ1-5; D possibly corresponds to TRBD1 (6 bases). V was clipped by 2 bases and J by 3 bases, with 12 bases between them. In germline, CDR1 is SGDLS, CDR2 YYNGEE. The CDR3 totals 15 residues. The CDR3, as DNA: TGTGCCAGCAGCGTTGGCAGGGGAACCAATCAGCCCCAGCATTTT. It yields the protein CASSVGRGTNQPQHF.

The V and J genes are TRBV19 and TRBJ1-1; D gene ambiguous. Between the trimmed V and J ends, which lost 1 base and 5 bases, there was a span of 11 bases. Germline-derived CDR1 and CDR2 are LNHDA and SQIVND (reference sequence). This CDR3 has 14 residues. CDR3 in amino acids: CASSIASDLTEAFF. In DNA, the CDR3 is TGTGCCAGTAGTATAGCGTCGGATCTAACTGAAGCTTTCTTT.

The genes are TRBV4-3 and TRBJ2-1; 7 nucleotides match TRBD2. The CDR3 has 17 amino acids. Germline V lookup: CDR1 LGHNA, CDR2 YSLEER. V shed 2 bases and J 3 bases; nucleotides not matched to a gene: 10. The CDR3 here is CASSQKWVAGLYNEQFF. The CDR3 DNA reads TGCGCCAGCAGCCAAAAGTGGGTAGCGGGTCTCTACAATGAGCAGTTCTTC.

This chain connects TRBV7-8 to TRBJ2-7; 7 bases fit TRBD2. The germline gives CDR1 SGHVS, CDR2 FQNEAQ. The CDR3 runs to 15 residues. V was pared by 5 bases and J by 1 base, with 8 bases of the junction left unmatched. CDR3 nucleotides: TGTGCCAGCAGCCATTCTAGCGGACCTTCCTACGAGCAGTACTTC. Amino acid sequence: CASSHSSGPSYEQYF.

The chain's CDR3 is CASSIGTARVDTEAFF. CDR3 nucleotide sequence: TGTGCCAGTAGTATAGGGACCGCCCGAGTAGACACTGAAGCTTTCTTT. V is TRBV19 and J is TRBJ1-1; D is unresolved. Germline values: CDR1 LNHDA, CDR2 SQIVND (reference sequence). This CDR3 comprises 16 residues. V lost 1 base and J 3 bases, leaving 15 bases between the germline ends.

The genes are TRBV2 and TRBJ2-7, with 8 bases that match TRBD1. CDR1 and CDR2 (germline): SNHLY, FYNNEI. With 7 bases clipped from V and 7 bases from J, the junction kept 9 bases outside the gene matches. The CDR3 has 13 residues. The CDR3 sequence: CASTGTGPVEQYF. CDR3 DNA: TGTGCCAGCACCGGGACAGGTCCTGTAGAGCAGTACTTC.

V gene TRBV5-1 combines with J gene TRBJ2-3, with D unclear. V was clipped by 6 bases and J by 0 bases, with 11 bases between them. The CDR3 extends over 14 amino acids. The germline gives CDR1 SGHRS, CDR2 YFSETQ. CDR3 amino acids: CASTLRPSTDTQYF. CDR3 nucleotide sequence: TGCGCCAGCACCCTCCGGCCGAGCACAGATACGCAGTATTTT.

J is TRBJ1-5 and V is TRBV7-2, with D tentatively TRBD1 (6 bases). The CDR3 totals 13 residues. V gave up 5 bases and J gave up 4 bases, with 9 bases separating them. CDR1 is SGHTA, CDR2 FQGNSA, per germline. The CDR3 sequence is CASSIGGNQPQHF. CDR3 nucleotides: TGTGCCAGCAGCATAGGGGGAAATCAGCCCCAGCATTTT.

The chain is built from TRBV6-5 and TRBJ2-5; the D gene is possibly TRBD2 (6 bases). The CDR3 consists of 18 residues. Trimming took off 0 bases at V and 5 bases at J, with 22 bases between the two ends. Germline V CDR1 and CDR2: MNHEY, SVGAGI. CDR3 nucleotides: TGTGCCAGCAGTTACTCGCCCCAGGTGCGGGGAGGCGAGGAGACCCAGTACTTC. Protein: CASSYSPQVRGGEETQYF.

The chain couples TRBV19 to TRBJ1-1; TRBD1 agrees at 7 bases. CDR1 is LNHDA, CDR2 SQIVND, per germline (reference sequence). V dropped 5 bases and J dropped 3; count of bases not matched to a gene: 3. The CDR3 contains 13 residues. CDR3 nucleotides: TGTGCCAGTAGTTCCCAGGGGGACACTGAAGCTTTCTTT. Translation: CASSSQGDTEAFF.

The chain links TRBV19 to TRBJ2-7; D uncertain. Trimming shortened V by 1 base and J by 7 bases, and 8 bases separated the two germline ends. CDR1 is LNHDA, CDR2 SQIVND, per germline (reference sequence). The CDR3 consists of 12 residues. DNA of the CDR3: TGTGCCAGTAGTATAGGACGGATGGAGCAGTACTTC. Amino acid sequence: CASSIGRMEQYF.

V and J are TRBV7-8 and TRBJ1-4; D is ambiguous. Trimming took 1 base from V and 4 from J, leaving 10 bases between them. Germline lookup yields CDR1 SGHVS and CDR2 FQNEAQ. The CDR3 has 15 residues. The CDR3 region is CASSLGTLFNEKLFF. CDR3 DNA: TGTGCCAGCAGCTTAGGAACACTATTTAATGAAAAACTGTTTTTT.

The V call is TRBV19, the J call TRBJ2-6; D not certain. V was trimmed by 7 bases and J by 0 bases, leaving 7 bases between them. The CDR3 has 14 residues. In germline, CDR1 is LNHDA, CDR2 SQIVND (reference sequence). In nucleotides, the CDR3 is TGTGCCAGTATTGATAGCTCTGGGGCCAACGTCCTGACTTTC. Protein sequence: CASIDSSGANVLTF.

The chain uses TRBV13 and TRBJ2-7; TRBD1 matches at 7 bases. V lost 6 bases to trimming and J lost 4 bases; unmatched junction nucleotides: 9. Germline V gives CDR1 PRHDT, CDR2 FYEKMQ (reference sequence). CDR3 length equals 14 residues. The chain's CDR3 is CASSSRGREYEQYF. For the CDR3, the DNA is TGTGCCAGCAGTTCGAGGGGGCGCGAATACGAGCAGTACTTC.

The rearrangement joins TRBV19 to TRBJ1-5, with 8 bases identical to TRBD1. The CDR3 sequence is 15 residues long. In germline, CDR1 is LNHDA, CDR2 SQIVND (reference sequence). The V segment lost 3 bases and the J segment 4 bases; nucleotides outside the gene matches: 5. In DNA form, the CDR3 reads TGTGCCAGTAGTATCCGACAGGGGTCGAATCAGCCCCAGCATTTT. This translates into CASSIRQGSNQPQHF.

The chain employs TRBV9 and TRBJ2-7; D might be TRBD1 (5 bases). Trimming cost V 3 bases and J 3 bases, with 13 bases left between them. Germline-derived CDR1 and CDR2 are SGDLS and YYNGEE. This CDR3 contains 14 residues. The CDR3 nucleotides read TGTGCCAGCAGCGCCAAAGCAGGGTTCTACGAGCAGTACTTC. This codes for CASSAKAGFYEQYF. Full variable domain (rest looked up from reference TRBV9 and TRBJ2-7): DSGVTQTPKHLITATGQRVTLRCSPRSGDLSVYWYQQSLDQGLQFLIQYYNGEERAKGNILERFSAQQFPDLHSELNLSSLELGDSALYFCASSAKAGFYEQYFGPGTRLTVT.

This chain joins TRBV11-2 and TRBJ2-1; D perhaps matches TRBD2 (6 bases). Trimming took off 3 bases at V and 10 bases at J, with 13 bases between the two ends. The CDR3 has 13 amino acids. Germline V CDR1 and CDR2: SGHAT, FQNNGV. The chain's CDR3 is CASSLGGVMEQFF. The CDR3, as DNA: TGTGCCAGCAGCTTGGGCGGGGTAATGGAGCAGTTCTTC.